This T cell receptor (beta chain) is drawn from a study of T cell responses to AZD1222 COVID-19 vaccine. Study context: Analysis merged second doses at about 4 or about 12 weeks. Findings and caveats of the study: Spike-specific TCR breadth and depth went up after people got two AZD1222 doses. Dominant at 160-218 and 743-854, vaccine-associated CD4 TCRs also spanned spike.

A word on this clone: What it recognizes is unknown.

Germline-derived CDR1 and CDR2 are SGHNT and YYREEE (reference sequence). CDR3 length: 14 residues. The junction had 1 base not matched to a gene; V was cut back by 2 bases and J by 6 bases. TCRdb's table, derived via immunoSEQ multiplex PCR, lists solely in-frame clones and lacks some. This table has over 75,000 clones, 80% to 90% appearing once. The sequence was collected from an adult in good health. The chain combines TRBV5-4 with TRBJ1-3; 11 nucleotides align to TRBD1. The source material was peripheral blood, sampled on day 0 of AZD1222 vaccination. Written as DNA, the CDR3 is TGTGCCAGCAGCTTAGGACAGGGGGCAAACACCATATATTTT. This translates into CASSLGQGANTIYF.